The clone carrying this T cell receptor beta chain was seen more than once but under ten times. Its cognate antigen is unknown. The sample originates from a study of human T cells and chemical hapten exposure. As for the study in general: Patch tests applied 0.01% DPC to the upper back, read at 6 days.

Study-level results: Relative to control repertoires, expanded TCRs gave rise to significantly more large CDR3 similarity clusters.

Time point in this sample: patch test 1, 2 weeks after DPC sensitization. Sample treatment: therapeutic diphenylcyclopropenone sensitization with weekly scalp DPC. Attachment of unique molecular identifiers to individual cDNA molecules was performed in the library. Methods used by the authors: A typical sample had some 96,000 TCRs, with 23,224 to 690,600 overall. TCRdb passed the RACE reads through MiXCR, listing each CDR3 protein once. TCRdb assigned the V and J calls; the authors' analysis was not used. The sample lists around 74,000 distinct CDR3 sequences, more than 30% seen once, with approximately 9.1% in the top ten. The length of the CDR3 is 14 residues. The V gene's germline CDR1 is LNHDA and CDR2 SQIVND (reference sequence). V was pared by 5 bases and J by 0 bases, with 8 bases between.

The chain joins TRBV19 to TRBJ1-5; tentative D call: TRBD1 (6 bases). The TCR comes from a man aged 40-55 years with alopecia areata. Some clones in this sample may be carry-over from other donors' samples. Specimen: whole blood, collected in connection with sensitization to the hapten diphenylcyclopropenone (DPC). In DNA, the CDR3 is TGTGCCAGTAGTGGACAGTATAGCAATCAGCCCCAGCATTTT. It yields the protein CASSGQYSNQPQHF. Looking up the rest from reference TRBV19 and TRBJ1-5 gives the full variable domain: DGGITQSPKYLFRKEGQNVTLSCEQNLNHDAMYWYRQDPGQGLRLIYYSQIVNDFQKGDIAEGYSVSREKKESFPLTVTSAQKNPTAFYLCASSGQYSNQPQHFGDGTRLSIL.